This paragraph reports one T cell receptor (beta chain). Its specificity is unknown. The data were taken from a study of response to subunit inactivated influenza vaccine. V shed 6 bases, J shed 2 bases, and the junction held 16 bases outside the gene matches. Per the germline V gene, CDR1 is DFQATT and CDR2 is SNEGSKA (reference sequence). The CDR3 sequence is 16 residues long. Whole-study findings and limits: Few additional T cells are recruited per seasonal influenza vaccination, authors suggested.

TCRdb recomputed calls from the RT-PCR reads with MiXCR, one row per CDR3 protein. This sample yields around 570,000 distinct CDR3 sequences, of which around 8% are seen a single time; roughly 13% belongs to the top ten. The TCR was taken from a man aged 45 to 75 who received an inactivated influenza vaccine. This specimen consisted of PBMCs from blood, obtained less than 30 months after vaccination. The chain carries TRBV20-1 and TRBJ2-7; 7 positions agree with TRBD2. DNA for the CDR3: TGCAGTGCCACGGATCTGGTAGCGGGTGATCCCTACGAGCAGTACTTC. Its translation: CSATDLVAGDPYEQYF.